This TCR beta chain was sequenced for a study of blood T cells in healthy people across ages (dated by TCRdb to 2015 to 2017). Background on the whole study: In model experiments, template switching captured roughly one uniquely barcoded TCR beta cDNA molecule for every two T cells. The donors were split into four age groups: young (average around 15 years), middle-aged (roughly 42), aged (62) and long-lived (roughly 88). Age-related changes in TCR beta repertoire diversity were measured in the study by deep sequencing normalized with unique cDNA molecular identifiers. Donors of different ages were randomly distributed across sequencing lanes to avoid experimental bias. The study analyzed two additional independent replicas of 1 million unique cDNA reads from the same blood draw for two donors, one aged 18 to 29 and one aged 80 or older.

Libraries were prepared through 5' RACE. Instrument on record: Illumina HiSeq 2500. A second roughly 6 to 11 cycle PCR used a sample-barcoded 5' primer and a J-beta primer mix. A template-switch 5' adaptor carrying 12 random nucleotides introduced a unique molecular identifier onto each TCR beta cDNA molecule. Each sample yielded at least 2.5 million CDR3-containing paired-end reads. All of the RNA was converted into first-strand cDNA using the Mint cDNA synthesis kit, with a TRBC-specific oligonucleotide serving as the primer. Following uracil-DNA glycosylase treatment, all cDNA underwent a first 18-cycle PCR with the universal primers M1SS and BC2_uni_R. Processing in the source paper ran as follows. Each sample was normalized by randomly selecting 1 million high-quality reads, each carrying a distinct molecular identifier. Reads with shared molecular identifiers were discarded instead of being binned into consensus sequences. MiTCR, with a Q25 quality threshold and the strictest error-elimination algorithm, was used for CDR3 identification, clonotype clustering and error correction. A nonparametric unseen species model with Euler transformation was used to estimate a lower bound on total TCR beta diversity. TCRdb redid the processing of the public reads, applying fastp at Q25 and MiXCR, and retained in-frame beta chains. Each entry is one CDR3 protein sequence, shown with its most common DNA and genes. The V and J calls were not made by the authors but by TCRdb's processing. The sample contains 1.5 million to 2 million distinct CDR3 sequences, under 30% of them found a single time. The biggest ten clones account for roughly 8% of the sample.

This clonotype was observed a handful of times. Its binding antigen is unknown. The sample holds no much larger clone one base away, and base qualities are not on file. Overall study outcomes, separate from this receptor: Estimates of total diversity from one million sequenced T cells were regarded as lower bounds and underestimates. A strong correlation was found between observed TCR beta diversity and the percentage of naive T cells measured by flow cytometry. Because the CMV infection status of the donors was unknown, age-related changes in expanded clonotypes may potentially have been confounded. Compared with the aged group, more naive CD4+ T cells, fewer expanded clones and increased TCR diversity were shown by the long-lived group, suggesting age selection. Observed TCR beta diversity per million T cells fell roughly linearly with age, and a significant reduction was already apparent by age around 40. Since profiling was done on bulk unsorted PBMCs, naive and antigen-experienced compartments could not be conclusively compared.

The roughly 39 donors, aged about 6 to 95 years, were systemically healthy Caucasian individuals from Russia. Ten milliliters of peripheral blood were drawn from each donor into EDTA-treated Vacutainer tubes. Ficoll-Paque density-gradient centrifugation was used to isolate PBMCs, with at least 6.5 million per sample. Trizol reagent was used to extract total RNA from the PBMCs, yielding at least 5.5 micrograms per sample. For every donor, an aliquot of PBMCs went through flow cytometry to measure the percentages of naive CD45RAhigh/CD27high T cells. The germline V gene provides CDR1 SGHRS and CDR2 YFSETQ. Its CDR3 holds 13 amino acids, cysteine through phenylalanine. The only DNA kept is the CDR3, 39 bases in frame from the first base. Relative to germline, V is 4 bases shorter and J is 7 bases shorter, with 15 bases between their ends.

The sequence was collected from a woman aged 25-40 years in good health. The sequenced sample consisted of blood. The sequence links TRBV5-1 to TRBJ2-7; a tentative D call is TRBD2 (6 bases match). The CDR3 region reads CASSKRGGEEQYF. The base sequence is TGCGCCAGCAGCAAACGAGGAGGGGAGGAGCAGTACTTC.